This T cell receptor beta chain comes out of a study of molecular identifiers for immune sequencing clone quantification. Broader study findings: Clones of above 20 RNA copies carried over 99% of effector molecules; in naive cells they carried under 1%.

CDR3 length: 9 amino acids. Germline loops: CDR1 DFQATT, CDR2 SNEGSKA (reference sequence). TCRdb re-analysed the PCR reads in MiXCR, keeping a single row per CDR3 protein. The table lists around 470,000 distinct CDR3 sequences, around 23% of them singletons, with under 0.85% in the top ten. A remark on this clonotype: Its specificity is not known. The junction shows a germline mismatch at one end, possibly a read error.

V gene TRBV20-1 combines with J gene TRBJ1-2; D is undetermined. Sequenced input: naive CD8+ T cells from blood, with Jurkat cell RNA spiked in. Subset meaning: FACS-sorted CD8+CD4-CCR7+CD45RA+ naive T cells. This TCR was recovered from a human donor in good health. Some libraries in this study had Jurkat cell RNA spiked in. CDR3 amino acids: CSAQSGYIF. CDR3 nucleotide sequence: TGCAGTGCCCAAAGTGGCTACATCTTC.